Shown below are 22 T cell receptor beta chains from a single sample sequenced in a study of neurological immune-mediated disorders. TCRdb called the 5' RACE reads again in MiXCR, with one record for every CDR3 protein. This table has 55,000 to 70,000 distinct CDR3 sequences, almost 4% appearing once. Sequencing used PBMCs. The source is a young man with multiple sclerosis.

There are many counts of this clonotype. This rearrangement joins TRBV7-2 to TRBJ2-7, with unresolved D. Germline lookup yields CDR1 SGHTA and CDR2 FQGNSA. CDR3 length: 13 amino acids. V lost 2 bases to trimming and J lost 3 bases, with 8 bases between them. The CDR3 protein is CASSLSASYEQYF. The CDR3 DNA is TGTGCCAGCAGCTTATCGGCTAGCTACGAGCAGTACTTC.

This clonotype has a count of ten or more. The chain has TRBV25-1 and TRBJ2-5; D gene uncertain. The germline V gene encodes CDR1 MGHDK and CDR2 SYGVNS. With 4 bases removed from V and 0 bases from J, the gap between germline ends came to 3 bases. The CDR3 extends over 12 amino acids. CDR3 region: CASSAYQETQYF. For the CDR3, the DNA is TGTGCCAGCAGTGCGTACCAAGAGACCCAGTACTTC.

V usage is TRBV18 and J usage is TRBJ1-1; D unresolved. CDR1 and CDR2 from the germline V gene are KGHSH and LQKENI. Trimming removed 1 base at V and 1 base at J, with 10 bases between. The CDR3 length is 15 residues. The CDR3 sequence is CASSPRGLENTEAFF. Written as DNA, the CDR3 is TGTGCCAGCTCACCACGAGGGCTGGAGAACACTGAAGCTTTCTTT.

This clonotype was recorded many times. The chain uses TRBV7-9 and TRBJ2-4; D possibly corresponds to TRBD2 (5 bases). This CDR3 region has 15 residues. In germline, CDR1 is SEHNR, CDR2 FQNEAQ (reference sequence). V lost 1 base, J lost 0 bases, and 7 bases lay in between. CDR3 DNA: TGTGCCAGCAGCTTAGAGCGGATAGCCAAAAACATTCAGTACTTC. It specifies CASSLERIAKNIQYF.

This clonotype was found many times. CDR3 nucleotides: TGTGCCAGTGGAAACCTCCAAGAGACCCAGTACTTC. Protein sequence: CASGNLQETQYF. This chain joins TRBV19 and TRBJ2-5, with unresolved D. V was clipped by 8 bases and J by 1 base, with 8 bases between them. Germline V gene data show CDR1 as LNHDA and CDR2 as SQIVND (reference sequence). This CDR3 spans 12 amino acids.

This clonotype appeared many times. This chain connects TRBV29-1 to TRBJ2-7; D unclear. This CDR3 region has 12 residues. Germline V gene sequence: CDR1 SQVTM, CDR2 ANQGSEA. V lost 7 bases and J 5 bases, leaving 15 bases between the germline ends. CDR3 amino acids: CSAGLTPDEQYF. The CDR3 DNA reads TGCAGCGCTGGCCTTACTCCGGACGAGCAGTACTTC.

At least ten counts were recorded for this clonotype. The chain carries TRBV5-1 and TRBJ2-2; 10 bases are shared with TRBD1. Trimming removed 2 bases from V and 5 bases from J; junction bases left unmatched: 3. This CDR3 contains 15 residues. Per germline, CDR1 SGHRS and CDR2 YFSETQ. The CDR3 coding sequence is TGCGCCAGCAGCTTCCCGGGACAGGGGACCGGGGAGCTGTTTTTT. It encodes CASSFPGQGTGELFF.

This clonotype was seen many times. The chain recombines TRBV7-2 with TRBJ2-3; 10 bases align to TRBD2. CDR3 length: 13 residues. The germline V gene has CDR1 SGHTA and CDR2 FQGNSA. J gave up 5 bases and V 7 bases, and 3 bases lay outside the gene matches. The CDR3 here is CASKASGGDTQYF. The DNA of the CDR3 is TGTGCCAGCAAGGCTAGCGGGGGAGATACGCAGTATTTT.

This clonotype appeared many times. The chain links TRBV6-6 to TRBJ2-3; 10 bases are shared with TRBD2. Germline CDR1 and CDR2: MNHNY and SVGAGI (reference sequence). V dropped 1 base and J dropped 8; count of bases not matched to a gene: 12. The CDR3 totals 17 residues. Here the CDR3 reads CASSYFASGGTTATQYF. CDR3 nucleotide sequence: TGTGCCAGCAGTTACTTCGCTAGCGGGGGTACAACTGCTACGCAGTATTTT.

This clonotype was counted at least ten times. This chain connects TRBV10-2 to TRBJ2-7; D is ambiguous. The CDR3 sequence is 12 residues long. Germline V gene sequence: CDR1 WSHSY, CDR2 SAAADI. V was cut by 2 bases and J by 5 bases, with 7 bases left in between. As DNA, the CDR3 is TGCGCCAGCAGTGAGGTAGGGAACGAGCAGTACTTC. It yields the protein CASSEVGNEQYF.

This clonotype has at least ten counts. CDR3 protein: CASTLAGGSTDTQYF. CDR3 DNA sequence: TGTGCCAGCACCTTAGCGGGGGGGAGCACAGATACGCAGTATTTT. The chain employs TRBV12-3 or TRBV12-4 and TRBJ2-3; TRBD2 agrees at 11 bases. This CDR3 contains 15 residues. Trimming cost V 7 bases and J 0 bases; bases outside gene matches: 3.

This clonotype turned up a few times. The rearrangement uses TRBV12-3 or TRBV12-4 and TRBJ2-2; 9 bases are shared with TRBD1. This CDR3 region has 16 residues. J gave up 3 bases and V 6 bases, and 8 bases lay outside the gene matches. The CDR3: CASSLTGGPDTGELFF. For the CDR3, the DNA is TGTGCCAGCAGCCTTACAGGGGGCCCCGACACCGGGGAGCTGTTTTTT.

This clonotype was detected ten times or more. The J gene is TRBJ2-2, the V gene TRBV7-6; 11 positions agree with TRBD2. The CDR3 has 16 residues. Germline CDR1 SGHVS, CDR2 FNYEAQ. Unmatched junction bases numbered 3, after V lost 5 bases and J lost 1 base. The CDR3 is CASSVTSGRNTGELFF. CDR3 in DNA: TGTGCCAGCAGCGTCACTAGCGGGAGGAACACCGGGGAGCTGTTTTTT.

This clonotype has a count of ten or more. The V gene is TRBV5-1, the J gene TRBJ2-2, with TRBD1 identical over 8 bases. Trimming took 4 bases from V and 6 from J; bases not matched to a gene: 8. The germline V gene encodes CDR1 SGHRS and CDR2 YFSETQ. The CDR3 runs to 15 residues. The CDR3 nucleotides are TGCGCCAGCAGCACCGACAGGGGAGGTGCCGGGGAGCTGTTTTTT. Translated: CASSTDRGGAGELFF.

This clonotype was seen many times. V is TRBV20-1 and J is TRBJ2-5, with 7 bases matching TRBD1. With V trimmed by 5 bases and J by 5 bases, 8 bases remained unmatched. The CDR3 is made up of 13 amino acids. Germline V lookup: CDR1 DFQATT, CDR2 SNEGSKA (reference sequence). This chain's CDR3 is CSAPDRARETQYF. The CDR3 DNA sequence: TGCAGTGCTCCAGACAGGGCCAGGGAGACCCAGTACTTC.

This clonotype was observed at least ten times. V usage is TRBV6-5 and J usage is TRBJ1-1, with D possibly matching TRBD1 (5 bases). Trimming pared 5 bases from V and 7 bases from J, leaving 11 bases between. The germline V gene encodes CDR1 MNHEY and CDR2 SVGAGI. This CDR3 has 12 residues. This chain's CDR3 is CASSPGHHEAFF. In nucleotides, the CDR3 is TGTGCCAGCAGTCCCGGACACCATGAAGCTTTCTTT.

About this clonotype itself: A much bigger clone sits one base away, suggesting this may be a read error. The chain has TRBV29-1 and TRBJ1-1, with a possible D match to TRBD1 (5 bases). Germline CDR1 SQVTM, CDR2 ANQGSEA. V was clipped by 7 bases and J by 5 bases, with 14 bases between them. This CDR3 is built from 12 residues. The CDR3 protein is CSGGHIETEAFF. The DNA for the CDR3 is TGCAGCGGCGGACATATCGAGACTGAAGCTTTCTTT.

This clonotype has a count of ten or more. CDR3 region: CASTQSPEETQYF. For the CDR3, the DNA is TGCGCCAGCACCCAAAGTCCGGAAGAGACCCAGTACTTC. The V and J genes are TRBV5-1 and TRBJ2-5; D remains unclear. In germline, CDR1 is SGHRS, CDR2 YFSETQ. This CDR3 contains 13 residues. V shed 6 bases and J shed 3 bases, with 12 bases lying between them.

This clonotype was observed at least ten times. J is TRBJ2-2 and V is TRBV7-2; D tentatively fits TRBD1 or TRBD2 (5 bases each). CDR1 SGHTA and CDR2 FQGNSA come from the germline V gene. Trimming pared 2 bases from V and 6 bases from J, leaving 10 bases between. The CDR3 is 14 residues long. CDR3: CASSLWGIPGELFF. CDR3 bases: TGTGCCAGCAGCTTATGGGGGATTCCCGGGGAGCTGTTTTTT.

This clonotype was detected a few times. A much larger clone differs by one base, so this may be a read error. The missing conserved phenylalanine or tryptophan at the end of this CDR3 makes a read error likely. The chain has TRBV28 and TRBJ2-4, with 8 bases lining up with TRBD1. Germline values: CDR1 MDHEN, CDR2 SYDVKM. V lost 7 bases, J lost 5 bases, and 13 bases stayed unmatched. This CDR3 contains 16 residues. The CDR3 DNA sequence: TGTGCCAGCAACCCTTGGCTGGAGACAGGGGAAAACATTCAGTACATC. Translating gives CASNPWLETGENIQYI.

This clonotype was found many times. The chain couples TRBV7-2 to TRBJ1-1; 9 bases align to TRBD1. The CDR3 has 14 amino acids. V dropped 6 bases and J dropped 10; count of bases not matched to a gene: 12. From germline, CDR1 is SGHTA and CDR2 FQGNSA. This CDR3 reads CASRTTGGAWGAFF. The DNA for the CDR3 is TGTGCCAGCAGGACCACAGGGGGCGCCTGGGGAGCTTTCTTT.

In its sample, this clonotype was seen a few times. The rearrangement links TRBV14 to TRBJ2-1; 10 nucleotides agree with TRBD2. The CDR3 runs to 18 residues. V dropped 4 bases and J dropped 3; count of bases not matched to a gene: 12. Germline CDR1 SGHDN, CDR2 FVKESK. CDR3 residues: CASSPRLAGAAYYNEQFF. The CDR3 DNA sequence: TGTGCCAGCAGCCCACGGCTAGCGGGGGCCGCCTACTACAATGAGCAGTTCTTC.